The T cell receptor beta chain described here comes from a study of STAT5B mutations in CD4+ large granular lymphocyte leukemia. The overall study: The CDR3 'QG' motif was associated with a particular HLA allele among healthy donors.

Controls came from buffy coats of healthy blood donors. Libraries were prepared by immunoSEQ multiplex PCR; TCRdb keeps only in-frame clonotypes and omits some of them. Of about 32,000 clones in the sample, 85% were seen once. This clone was observed a single time. Its antigen is undetermined. Study-wide findings and caveats: Compared with healthy controls (2/35), patient top clones favored TRBV06 (8/27). Without putative leukemic clones, patient CD4-sorted repertoires remained more clonal than healthy CD4+ repertoires.

The ends were cut back, 2 bases at V and 6 bases at J, with 7 bases in the middle. Germline values: CDR1 MNHNS, CDR2 SASEGT. This CDR3 has 13 amino acids. This TCR came from a human donor in good health. This chain links TRBV6-1 with TRBJ2-2; no reliable D call. Sequencing was performed on CD4+ T cells from blood buffy coats. Written as DNA, the CDR3 is TGTGCCAGCAGTGAAATGGCGCCCGGGGAGCTGTTTTTT. Translating gives CASSEMAPGELFF.